The 5 T cell receptor beta chains listed next were all sequenced from one sample in a study of blood T cell repertoires in COVID-19 (dated by TCRdb to about 2020). The library came from the immunoSEQ multiplex PCR assay. This immuneACCESS table, as held by TCRdb, lists in-frame sequences with V and J called but not all clones. Of the missing ones, under half trace to an unresolved V gene in checked studies; the others have no known cause. The sample data list about 330,000 clones, and under 95% of these were observed just once. Clones ranked in the top ten supply around 20% of the sample. The sequencing sample was made of PBMCs or T cells enriched from blood (not recorded which). The receptor set was obtained from a woman between 25 and 40 years old who had recovered from COVID-19.

The V gene is TRBV5-5, the J gene TRBJ1-1, with 7 nucleotides matching TRBD1. Germline V lookup: CDR1 SGHKS, CDR2 YYEKEE (reference sequence). V trimming: 2 bases; J trimming: 6 bases; junction bases outside the gene matches: 4. The CDR3 contains 13 residues. The CDR3 spells CASSFWTGSEAFF. In DNA, the CDR3 is TGTGCCAGCAGCTTCTGGACAGGCTCTGAAGCTTTCTTT.

The chain carries TRBV11-2 and TRBJ2-1; 13 nucleotides match TRBD2. J lost 0 bases, V lost 4 bases, and 9 bases had no gene match. This CDR3 region has 19 residues. Germline V gene data show CDR1 as SGHAT and CDR2 as FQNNGV. The CDR3 protein is CASSSSRLAGGSSYNEQFF. In nucleotides, the CDR3 is TGTGCCAGCAGCTCATCCCGACTAGCGGGGGGAAGCTCCTACAATGAGCAGTTCTTC.

The rearrangement joins TRBV6-7 to TRBJ2-2; a weak D match, TRBD1 (5 bases). TRBV6-7 is an ORF, with its function uncertain. The CDR3 contains 15 residues. V was clipped by 2 bases and J by 3 bases, with 10 bases between them. Here the CDR3 reads CASSYNRSDTGELFF. In DNA form, the CDR3 reads TGTGCCAGCAGTTACAACAGGAGTGACACCGGGGAGCTGTTTTTT.

The rearrangement links TRBV28 to TRBJ2-7; a weak D match, TRBD1 (5 bases). Trimming took 3 bases from V and 2 from J, leaving 11 bases between them. This CDR3 region has 14 residues. Germline CDR1 and CDR2: MDHEN and SYDVKM. The CDR3 DNA follows: TGTGCCAGCAGTTTTTGGGGCCGGGCCTACGAGCAGTACTTC. It codes for CASSFWGRAYEQYF.

This clone was counted once. The chain employs TRBV7-3 and TRBJ2-1, with D tentatively TRBD2 (5 bases). The CDR3 runs to 13 residues. Germline CDR1 reads SGHTA; CDR2 reads FQGTGA. The V gene lost 5 bases and the J gene lost 10 bases, with 15 bases spanning the gap. CDR3 protein: CASSPMGSWEQFF. CDR3 DNA sequence: TGTGCCAGCAGCCCCATGGGGAGTTGGGAGCAGTTCTTC.